The 21 T cell receptor beta chains presented below share a single source sample, sequenced in a study of blood T cell repertoires in COVID-19. Clones were read by immunoSEQ multiplex PCR, and TCRdb kept only the in-frame ones, dropping some. The profile shows 250,000 to 300,000 clones, roughly nine tenths of them singletons. Material for sequencing was PBMCs or T cells enriched from blood (not recorded which). Receptors originate from a woman in her thirties or forties who had recovered from COVID-19.

V gene TRBV9 combines with J gene TRBJ1-1; D unresolved. Germline lookup yields CDR1 SGDLS and CDR2 YYNGEE. The CDR3 contains 15 residues. Trimming removed 0 bases at V and 5 bases at J, with 14 bases between. The CDR3 DNA follows: TGTGCCAGCAGCGTAGACGGAGGGCGAGGGACTGAAGCTTTCTTT. Its protein is CASSVDGGRGTEAFF. Complete variable domain (other parts from reference TRBV9 and TRBJ1-1): DSGVTQTPKHLITATGQRVTLRCSPRSGDLSVYWYQQSLDQGLQFLIQYYNGEERAKGNILERFSAQQFPDLHSELNLSSLELGDSALYFCASSVDGGRGTEAFFGQGTRLTVV.

This rearrangement joins TRBV5-4 to TRBJ2-5, with 8 bases lining up with TRBD2. The CDR3 has 13 residues. J gave up 5 bases and V 7 bases, and 7 bases lay outside the gene matches. Germline CDR1 reads SGHNT; CDR2 reads YYREEE (reference sequence). CDR3 amino acids: CASGSGSWETQYF. Written as DNA, the CDR3 is TGTGCCAGCGGAAGCGGGAGTTGGGAGACCCAGTACTTC.

V is TRBV5-5 and J is TRBJ1-1; 12 bases are shared with TRBD1. Germline V gives CDR1 SGHKS, CDR2 YYEKEE (reference sequence). The V segment lost 4 bases and the J segment 0 bases; nucleotides outside the gene matches: 7. The CDR3 spans 17 residues. The CDR3 sequence is CASSQRDRGRMNTEAFF. CDR3 nucleotides: TGTGCCAGCAGCCAAAGGGACAGGGGGCGAATGAACACTGAAGCTTTCTTT.

V is TRBV18 and J is TRBJ1-1; TRBD1 matches at 12 bases. With V trimmed by 3 bases and J by 5 bases, 16 bases remained unmatched. The CDR3 is 19 amino acids. Germline assignment: CDR1 KGHSH and CDR2 LQKENI. CDR3 bases: TGTGCCAGCTCACCCGGGACAGGGGGCGAGGAATGGGGTAGAACTGAAGCTTTCTTT. It translates to CASSPGTGGEEWGRTEAFF.

The chain couples TRBV19 to TRBJ1-1, with 8 bases that match TRBD1. Germline CDR1 and CDR2: LNHDA and SQIVND (reference sequence). This CDR3 contains 13 residues. J gave up 8 bases and V 5 bases, and 7 bases lay outside the gene matches. CDR3 coding DNA: TGTGCCAGTAGTCCGGGGACAGGCCAGGAAGCTTTCTTT. As protein: CASSPGTGQEAFF. Full variable domain (outside the CDR3, taken from reference TRBV19 and TRBJ1-1): DGGITQSPKYLFRKEGQNVTLSCEQNLNHDAMYWYRQDPGQGLRLIYYSQIVNDFQKGDIAEGYSVSREKKESFPLTVTSAQKNPTAFYLCASSPGTGQEAFFGQGTRLTVV.

The table lists this clone with a count of one. This chain joins TRBV27 and TRBJ1-1; TRBD1 is a possible D gene (6 bases). This CDR3 is 15 amino acids long. Germline V CDR1 and CDR2: MNHEY, SMNVEV (reference sequence). V lost 6 bases and J lost 1, with 15 bases in between. The chain's CDR3 is CASRPDRLPNTEAFF. DNA of the CDR3: TGTGCCAGCAGGCCGGACAGATTACCGAACACTGAAGCTTTCTTT.

The chain has TRBV2 and TRBJ2-1, with TRBD2 matching 16 bases. The junction had 5 bases not matched to a gene; V was cut back by 6 bases and J by 12 bases. The CDR3 length is 14 residues. Germline V CDR1 and CDR2: SNHLY, FYNNEI. The CDR3: CASRGLAGGLRQFF. The CDR3 DNA sequence: TGTGCCAGCAGGGGACTAGCGGGAGGGCTTCGGCAGTTCTTC.

The genes are TRBV10-3 and TRBJ1-5; possible D gene TRBD1, 5 bases. This CDR3 comprises 14 residues. Trimming removed 8 bases from V and 2 bases from J, with 13 bases in between. The V gene's germline CDR1 is ENHRY and CDR2 SYGVKD. Here the CDR3 DNA reads TGTGCCATCGGAAACGGGGGTGGCAATCAGCCCCAGCATTTT. It encodes CAIGNGGGNQPQHF.

The chain carries TRBV5-8 and TRBJ2-3; 14 nucleotides match TRBD2. This CDR3 has 16 amino acids. Germline V gene lookup returns CDR1 SGHTS and CDR2 YDEGEE. The V and J ends lost 3 bases and 6 bases, in that order; junction bases with no gene match: 6. DNA of the CDR3: TGTGCCAGCAGCTCGGGACTAGCGGGAGTTTTTGATACGCAGTATTTT. This sequence encodes CASSSGLAGVFDTQYF.

This clone has a count of ten or more. The J gene is TRBJ2-7, the V gene TRBV27; 11 nucleotides align to TRBD2. Germline CDR1 is MNHEY and CDR2 is SMNVEV (reference sequence). J lost 2 bases, V lost 6 bases, and 6 bases had no gene match. There are 15 residues in the CDR3. The CDR3 DNA is TGTGCCAGCAGCCCGGGACTAGCGGAGACCTACGAGCAGTACTTC. It translates to CASSPGLAETYEQYF.

This clone was counted only a few times. The gene calls are TRBV7-2 and TRBJ2-4; tentative D call: TRBD1 (6 bases). Looked up from germline, CDR1 is SGHTA and CDR2 is FQGNSA. This CDR3 spans 13 amino acids. Trimming removed 8 bases at V and 0 bases at J, with 8 bases between. The CDR3 protein is CASGDIAKNIQYF. CDR3 DNA sequence: TGTGCCAGCGGGGACATAGCCAAAAACATTCAGTACTTC. The variable domain in full, completed from reference TRBV7-2 and TRBJ2-4, reads GAGVSQSPSNKVTEKGKDVELRCDPISGHTALYWYRQSLGQGLEFLIYFQGNSAPDKSGLPSDRFSAERTGGSVSTLTIQRTQQEDSAVYLCASGDIAKNIQYFGAGTRLSVL.

The rearrangement links TRBV19 to TRBJ1-3, with D uncertain. V was trimmed by 1 base and J by 4 bases, leaving 11 bases between them. Germline CDR1 reads LNHDA; CDR2 reads SQIVND (reference sequence). The CDR3 length is 15 residues. DNA for the CDR3: TGTGCCAGTAGTATAGGGTTAAACTTCGGAAACACCATATATTTT. Protein: CASSIGLNFGNTIYF. Supplemented by reference TRBV19 and TRBJ1-3, the full variable domain reads DGGITQSPKYLFRKEGQNVTLSCEQNLNHDAMYWYRQDPGQGLRLIYYSQIVNDFQKGDIAEGYSVSREKKESFPLTVTSAQKNPTAFYLCASSIGLNFGNTIYFGEGSWLTVV.

This clone has a single count. Other DNA sequences from this sample encode an identical CDR3 as well. The chain uses TRBV5-1 and TRBJ1-2, with 7 bases fitting TRBD1. CDR3 size: 13 residues. The germline V gene has CDR1 SGHRS and CDR2 YFSETQ. V gave up 3 bases and J gave up 2 bases; unmatched junction bases: 1. The CDR3 bases are TGCGCCAGCAGCTCGGGACAGAACTATGGCTACACCTTC. Protein sequence: CASSSGQNYGYTF. Based on the CDR3 plus reference TRBV5-1 and TRBJ1-2, the full variable domain is KAGVTQTPRYLIKTRGQQVTLSCSPISGHRSVSWYQQTPGQGLQFLFEYFSETQRNKGNFPGRFSGRQFSNSRSEMNVSTLELGDSALYLCASSSGQNYGYTFGSGTRLTVV.

The chain couples TRBV19 to TRBJ2-4; D is undetermined. Germline V lookup: CDR1 LNHDA, CDR2 SQIVND (reference sequence). V was clipped by 9 bases and J by 0 bases, with 18 bases between them. The CDR3 loop spans 16 amino acids. The DNA of the CDR3 is TGTGCCAGCCGTGGCCGCGGCGATGTAGCCAAAAACATTCAGTACTTC. It is translated as CASRGRGDVAKNIQYF.

The rearrangement uses TRBV4-1 and TRBJ2-7; 16 nucleotides align to TRBD2. The CDR3 has 16 residues. Germline CDR1 is MGHRA and CDR2 is YSYEKL. The trim removed 3 bases at V and 6 bases at J, leaving 5 bases unmatched. The DNA of the CDR3 is TGCGCCAGCAGCCACGCCGGGACTAGCGGGGGGGGCGAGCAGTACTTC. This translates into CASSHAGTSGGGEQYF.

V gene TRBV6-2 or TRBV6-3 combines with J gene TRBJ2-7; perhaps TRBD2 as D (6 bases). Germline values: CDR1 MNHEY, CDR2 SVGEGT. V dropped 4 bases and J dropped 2 bases, with 12 bases sitting between them. The CDR3 consists of 14 residues. CDR3 loop: CASSFGRGAYEQYF. The CDR3 DNA is TGTGCCAGCAGTTTCGGGAGAGGGGCCTACGAGCAGTACTTC.

The chain recombines TRBV28 with TRBJ2-4, with D possibly matching TRBD2 (6 bases). Trimming took 3 bases from V and 2 from J, leaving 17 bases between them. CDR1 MDHEN and CDR2 SYDVKM come from the germline V gene. The CDR3 consists of 17 residues. CDR3 region: CASSFNSRGGTKNIQYF. The CDR3 DNA follows: TGTGCCAGCAGTTTTAACTCCCGGGGCGGGACCAAAAACATTCAGTACTTC.

The J gene is TRBJ2-1, the V gene TRBV7-9, with 9 bases fitting TRBD2. The CDR3 runs to 16 residues. The J segment lost 2 bases and the V segment lost 2 bases, leaving 4 bases of the junction unmatched. CDR1 and CDR2 from the germline V gene are SEHNR and FQNEAQ (reference sequence). For the CDR3, the DNA is TGTGCCAGCAGCTTATCGCTAGCGGGAACCTACAATGAGCAGTTCTTC. Translated: CASSLSLAGTYNEQFF.

This clone was counted a single time. The gene calls are TRBV29-1 and TRBJ2-3; D possibly corresponds to TRBD1 (6 bases). V shed 6 bases and J shed 2 bases, with 15 bases lying between them. Per the germline V gene, CDR1 is SQVTM and CDR2 is ANQGSEA. The CDR3 has 14 amino acids. CDR3 loop: CSVAQGVATDTQYF. CDR3 coding DNA: TGCAGCGTCGCACAGGGTGTGGCCACAGATACGCAGTATTTT.

This clone appeared a few times. V and J are TRBV7-2 and TRBJ1-1; D is ambiguous. Deletions cut 1 base from V and 1 base from J, with 16 bases between. Germline-derived CDR1 and CDR2 are SGHTA and FQGNSA. CDR3 size: 17 residues. The CDR3 here is CASSLGLRPGSNTEAFF. The CDR3 DNA sequence: TGTGCCAGCAGCTTAGGTCTAAGGCCCGGGTCGAACACTGAAGCTTTCTTT. The variable domain in full, with the rest retrieved from reference TRBV7-2 and TRBJ1-1, is GAGVSQSPSNKVTEKGKDVELRCDPISGHTALYWYRQSLGQGLEFLIYFQGNSAPDKSGLPSDRFSAERTGGSVSTLTIQRTQQEDSAVYLCASSLGLRPGSNTEAFFGQGTRLTVV.

The chain uses TRBV18 and TRBJ1-2, with 8 bases identical to TRBD1. Trimming at V came to 0 bases and at J to 8 bases, leaving 2 bases not matched to a gene. CDR1 KGHSH and CDR2 LQKENI come from the germline V gene. There are 13 residues in the CDR3. CDR3 in amino acids: CASSPPTGEGYTF. The CDR3 DNA follows: TGTGCCAGCTCACCACCGACAGGGGAAGGCTACACCTTC.